Presented here are 32 T cell receptor beta chains from one specimen sequenced in a study of ipilimumab plus nivolumab after autologous stem cell transplantation. Produced via immunoSEQ multiplex PCR; TCRdb's table is partial and in-frame only. This repertoire shows roughly 16,000 clones, 81% found once; its top ten account for more than 15%. The material sequenced was PBMCs, taken in a trial of ipilimumab plus nivolumab as post-transplant consolidation. Every receptor here comes from a male donor with diffuse large B-cell lymphoma.

The chain recombines TRBV27 with TRBJ2-7; D perhaps matches TRBD2 (6 bases). The V and J ends lost 6 bases and 2 bases respectively, with 14 bases between them. The CDR3 runs to 14 residues. Germline V CDR1 and CDR2: MNHEY, SMNVEV (reference sequence). CDR3 amino acids: CASSLTRSPYEQYF. CDR3 nucleotide sequence: TGTGCCAGCAGCTTGACTAGATCACCCTACGAGCAGTACTTC.

A few counts support this clone. The gene calls are TRBV5-4 and TRBJ2-7; D call uncertain. The germline CDR1 and CDR2 sequences are SGHNT and YYREEE (reference sequence). The CDR3 extends over 14 amino acids. Trimming pared 1 base from V and 5 bases from J, leaving 13 bases between. The CDR3 reads CASSLLMARNEQYF. In DNA, the CDR3 is TGTGCCAGCAGCTTGTTGATGGCAAGAAACGAGCAGTACTTC.

This sequence joins TRBV11-2 and TRBJ2-5; weak D call: TRBD1 (6 bases). The CDR3 is 13 residues long. Trimming removed 5 bases at V and 2 bases at J, with 9 bases between. Germline V lookup: CDR1 SGHAT, CDR2 FQNNGV. This CDR3 is CASSRGQQETQYF. DNA of the CDR3: TGTGCCAGCAGCCGAGGACAGCAAGAGACCCAGTACTTC.

Points on this clone: At one end the junction does not follow the germline gene, possibly because of a read error. V gene TRBV7-7 combines with J gene TRBJ2-5, with TRBD2 identical over 13 bases. The CDR3 runs 16 residues. Germline V gene lookup returns CDR1 SSHAT and CDR2 FNYEAQ (reference sequence). CDR3 sequence: CASSPGGLAGLETQYF. The CDR3 bases are TGTGCTAGCAGCCCCGGGGGACTAGCGGGGCTAGAGACCCAGTACTTC.

The CDR3 reads CASSLGQVRNTIYF. CDR3 bases: TGTGCCAGCTCCCTCGGACAGGTTCGAAACACCATATATTTT. The genes are TRBV18 and TRBJ1-3; 7 bases are shared with TRBD1. V gave up 6 bases and J gave up 5 bases; unmatched junction bases: 7. From germline, CDR1 is KGHSH and CDR2 LQKENI. The CDR3 sequence is 14 residues long.

J is TRBJ2-2 and V is TRBV19; D unclear. Germline V gene sequence: CDR1 LNHDA, CDR2 SQIVND (reference sequence). V was cut by 1 base and J by 6 bases, with 3 bases left in between. The CDR3 covers 12 residues. CDR3 in amino acids: CASSIVAGELFF. CDR3 DNA sequence: TGTGCCAGTAGTATAGTGGCCGGGGAGCTGTTTTTT.

V usage is TRBV5-1 and J usage is TRBJ1-1; a possible D gene is TRBD1 (5 bases). V lost 3 bases and J 2 bases, leaving 8 bases between the germline ends. CDR3 length: 13 residues. The V gene's germline CDR1 is SGHRS and CDR2 YFSETQ. CDR3 sequence: CASSSGLNTEAFF. The DNA of the CDR3 is TGCGCCAGCAGCTCGGGACTAAACACTGAAGCTTTCTTT. Full variable domain (remainder filled in from reference TRBV5-1 and TRBJ1-1): KAGVTQTPRYLIKTRGQQVTLSCSPISGHRSVSWYQQTPGQGLQFLFEYFSETQRNKGNFPGRFSGRQFSNSRSEMNVSTLELGDSALYLCASSSGLNTEAFFGQGTRLTVV.

The rearrangement uses TRBV5-4 and TRBJ2-5; TRBD1 aligns across 7 bases. The V segment lost 0 bases and the J segment 5 bases; nucleotides outside the gene matches: 1. This CDR3 is 13 amino acids long. The germline V gene encodes CDR1 SGHNT and CDR2 YYREEE (reference sequence). The CDR3 DNA follows: TGTGCCAGCAGCTTGGGACAGGGTGAGACCCAGTACTTC. Protein: CASSLGQGETQYF.

The rearrangement uses TRBV9 and TRBJ2-3; 11 bases map to TRBD2. The trim removed 4 bases at V and 2 bases at J, leaving 6 bases unmatched. CDR1 is SGDLS, CDR2 YYNGEE, per germline. The CDR3 extends over 16 amino acids. CDR3 bases: TGTGCCAGCAGCCTTGGGACTAGCGGCTACACAGATACGCAGTATTTT. Protein: CASSLGTSGYTDTQYF.

The V and J genes are TRBV6-1 and TRBJ2-1, with a weak D call TRBD1 (6 bases). The germline V gene has CDR1 MNHNS and CDR2 SASEGT. The CDR3 is made up of 17 amino acids. V dropped 4 bases and J dropped 0 bases, with 16 bases sitting between them. CDR3 sequence: CASSATPGTSSYNEQFF. The CDR3 nucleotides read TGTGCCAGCAGTGCGACACCCGGGACAAGCTCCTACAATGAGCAGTTCTTC.

This clone was seen only once. This chain links TRBV5-1 with TRBJ2-5, with D hard to call. The CDR3 runs 18 residues. V was cut by 3 bases and J by 3 bases, with 24 bases left in between. Germline CDR1 reads SGHRS; CDR2 reads YFSETQ. As DNA, the CDR3 is TGCGCCAGCAGCTCGAGAATTGAATACTGGACCGCGAAAGAGACCCAGTACTTC. Amino acid sequence: CASSSRIEYWTAKETQYF.

The CDR3, as DNA: TGCGCCAGCAGCTTGGTTGGGACAGGCACAGATACGCAGTATTTT. Translated, it gives CASSLVGTGTDTQYF. The chain links TRBV5-1 to TRBJ2-3; 7 bases match TRBD1. Germline assignment: CDR1 SGHRS and CDR2 YFSETQ. J was trimmed by 1 base and V by 0 bases; bases with no gene match: 2. The CDR3 is made up of 15 amino acids.

The gene calls are TRBV9 and TRBJ1-3, with TRBD1 identical over 7 bases. CDR1 and CDR2 from the germline V gene are SGDLS and YYNGEE. Trimming removed 0 bases from V and 0 bases from J; junction bases left unmatched: 6. This CDR3 is built from 17 residues. The CDR3, as DNA: TGTGCCAGCAGCGTAGGGGGACAGAGAAGCTCTGGAAACACCATATATTTT. Its translation: CASSVGGQRSSGNTIYF.

This clone showed up just a few times. Other DNA sequences in this sample translate to the same CDR3. The V gene is TRBV5-1, the J gene TRBJ2-7; 7 positions match TRBD1. The CDR3 is 12 residues long. The V and J ends lost 2 bases and 5 bases, in that order; junction bases with no gene match: 1. The V gene's germline CDR1 is SGHRS and CDR2 YFSETQ. The CDR3 coding sequence is TGCGCCAGCAGCTTAGACAGGGACGAGCAGTACTTC. Its protein is CASSLDRDEQYF.

This clone ranks as medium-sized. Other nucleotide sequences in the sample specify the same CDR3. The gene calls are TRBV7-9 and TRBJ2-7; D may match TRBD1 or TRBD2 (5 bases each). The CDR3 contains 13 residues. Germline CDR1 reads SEHNR; CDR2 reads FQNEAQ (reference sequence). V lost 1 base and J lost 3, with 7 bases in between. CDR3 region: CASSLGDGYEQYF. DNA for the CDR3: TGTGCCAGCAGCTTAGGGGACGGCTACGAGCAGTACTTC.

The chain is built from TRBV6-1 and TRBJ2-5; 9 nucleotides line up with TRBD1. The CDR3 totals 15 residues. J was trimmed by 5 bases and V by 4 bases; bases with no gene match: 8. Germline loops: CDR1 MNHNS, CDR2 SASEGT. CDR3 bases: TGTGCCAGCAGTGTATGGGGGGGGACAGGGGAGACCCAGTACTTC. It encodes CASSVWGGTGETQYF.

The chain uses TRBV27 and TRBJ1-1; D gene ambiguous. Germline values: CDR1 MNHEY, CDR2 SMNVEV (reference sequence). CDR3 length equals 16 residues. Deletions cut 3 bases from V and 4 bases from J, with 18 bases between. Written as DNA, the CDR3 is TGTGCCAGCAGTTTCTCCTCGCCGCCGGGGTCCACTGAAGCTTTCTTT. Encoded protein: CASSFSSPPGSTEAFF.

In its sample, this clone ranks as medium-sized. The CDR3 loop is CASSPDRGSSNQPQHF. For the CDR3, the DNA is TGTGCCAGCTCCCCGGACAGGGGATCTAGCAATCAGCCCCAGCATTTT. The chain carries TRBV18 and TRBJ1-5; 9 bases match TRBD1. The J segment lost 0 bases and the V segment lost 6 bases, leaving 6 bases of the junction unmatched. Germline V CDR1 and CDR2: KGHSH, LQKENI. The CDR3 length is 16 residues.

This sequence joins TRBV6-5 and TRBJ2-3, with D possibly being TRBD1 (5 bases). Germline V gene lookup returns CDR1 MNHEY and CDR2 SVGAGI. Between the trimmed V and J ends, which lost 0 bases and 2 bases, there was a span of 12 bases. The CDR3 runs 16 residues. CDR3 sequence reads: CASSYSGATSTDTQYF. Written as DNA, the CDR3 is TGTGCCAGCAGTTACTCAGGGGCCACTTCCACAGATACGCAGTATTTT.

The chain is built from TRBV19 and TRBJ1-2, with no clear D. Trimming took 3 bases from V and 8 from J, leaving 10 bases between them. This CDR3 is 12 amino acids long. Germline CDR1 LNHDA, CDR2 SQIVND (reference sequence). CDR3 bases: TGTGCCAGTAGTATCGGCGTAGACGGCTACACCTTC. This gives the protein CASSIGVDGYTF.

The chain uses TRBV13 and TRBJ2-2, with D perhaps TRBD1 or TRBD2 (5 bases each). The CDR3 runs 17 residues. Trimming removed 5 bases at V and 2 bases at J, with 18 bases between. Germline V gene data show CDR1 as PRHDT and CDR2 as FYEKMQ (reference sequence). The DNA for the CDR3 is TGTGCCAGCAGCATCAACCCGGGGCTAGAAAACACCGGGGAGCTGTTTTTT. Encoded protein: CASSINPGLENTGELFF. The full variable domain, in which reference TRBV13 and TRBJ2-2 provide the parts outside the CDR3, is AAGVIQSPRHLIKEKRETATLKCYPIPRHDTVYWYQQGPGQDPQFLISFYEKMQSDKGSIPDRFSAQQFSDYHSELNMSSLELGDSALYFCASSINPGLENTGELFFGEGSRLTVL.

This chain joins TRBV10-2 and TRBJ2-6, with D possibly being TRBD1 or TRBD2 (7 bases each). V was cut by 3 bases and J by 0 bases, with 15 bases left in between. The CDR3 runs 18 residues. Germline V CDR1 and CDR2: WSHSY, SAAADI. This CDR3 is CASSDPRGGDSGANVLTF. As DNA, the CDR3 is TGCGCCAGCAGTGACCCCAGGGGGGGGGACTCTGGGGCCAACGTCCTGACTTTC.

The J gene is TRBJ2-7, the V gene TRBV5-4; TRBD2 matches 10 bases. The junction had 14 bases not matched to a gene; V was cut back by 0 bases and J by 2 bases. CDR1 is SGHNT, CDR2 YYREEE, per germline (reference sequence). CDR3 size: 19 residues. This CDR3 reads CASSLEILPSGSNPYEQYF. CDR3 nucleotides: TGTGCCAGCAGCTTGGAGATTTTGCCTAGCGGGAGTAATCCCTACGAGCAGTACTTC.

The gene calls are TRBV6-5 and TRBJ1-2, with unresolved D. This CDR3 contains 13 residues. Germline CDR1 reads MNHEY; CDR2 reads SVGAGI. The V gene lost 2 bases and the J gene lost 5 bases, with 9 bases spanning the gap. CDR3 region: CASSYGEVYGYTF. DNA of the CDR3: TGTGCCAGCAGTTACGGGGAAGTTTATGGCTACACCTTC.

The chain carries TRBV5-1 and TRBJ1-2; no clear D. V was cut by 5 bases and J by 5 bases, with 16 bases left in between. Germline assignment: CDR1 SGHRS and CDR2 YFSETQ. The CDR3 runs to 14 residues. For the CDR3, the DNA is TGCGCCAGCAGTTGGACCTTTGGGCCATATGGCTACACCTTC. Protein product: CASSWTFGPYGYTF.

The rearrangement uses TRBV5-1 and TRBJ2-5; 13 nucleotides match TRBD2. The CDR3 sequence is 16 residues long. Germline-derived CDR1 and CDR2 are SGHRS and YFSETQ. V dropped 4 bases and J dropped 5; count of bases not matched to a gene: 8. For the CDR3, the DNA is TGCGCCAGCAGCCCCCGGACTAGCGGGAGTATGGAGACCCAGTACTTC. Translated, it gives CASSPRTSGSMETQYF.

V usage is TRBV6-5 and J usage is TRBJ1-1; D not resolved. The CDR3 consists of 16 residues. Germline V gene data show CDR1 as MNHEY and CDR2 as SVGAGI. Trimming pared 3 bases from V and 4 bases from J, leaving 18 bases between. The DNA of the CDR3 is TGTGCCAGCAGTTATTTGGGGAGCGGCTGGGTCACTGAAGCTTTCTTT. Protein: CASSYLGSGWVTEAFF.

The chain employs TRBV30 and TRBJ1-5; 7 positions match TRBD1. J was trimmed by 7 bases and V by 0 bases; bases with no gene match: 6. The CDR3 spans 14 residues. CDR1 and CDR2 (germline): GTSNPN, SVGIG (reference sequence). CDR3: CAWSVRRGRQPQHF. The DNA of the CDR3 is TGTGCCTGGAGTGTCCGGAGGGGGCGGCAGCCCCAGCATTTT.

Only a few counts were recorded for this clone. The V and J genes are TRBV2 and TRBJ2-2; D is ambiguous. V lost 6 bases to trimming and J lost 2 bases, with 7 bases between them. This CDR3 is built from 13 residues. Germline lookup yields CDR1 SNHLY and CDR2 FYNNEI. The CDR3: CASRFANTGELFF. For the CDR3, the DNA is TGTGCCAGCAGGTTCGCAAACACCGGGGAGCTGTTTTTT. Full variable domain (remainder filled in from reference TRBV2 and TRBJ2-2): EPEVTQTPSHQVTQMGQEVILRCVPISNHLYFYWYRQILGQKVEFLVSFYNNEISEKSEIFDDQFSVERPDGSNFTLKIRSTKLEDSAMYFCASRFANTGELFFGEGSRLTVL.

In regard to this clone: One junction end disagrees with the germline gene, perhaps due to a read error. Other DNA sequences in the same sample also yield this CDR3. The rearrangement uses TRBV7-2 and TRBJ1-1, with D hard to call. The germline gives CDR1 SGHTA, CDR2 FQGNSA. The CDR3 extends over 13 amino acids. The CDR3 nucleotides read TGTGCCAGCAGCTTATGGCGCGGTACTGAAGCCTTCTTT. Protein sequence: CASSLWRGTEAFF.

The rearrangement uses TRBV9 and TRBJ2-3; a possible D gene is TRBD1 (6 bases). The CDR3 length is 14 residues. Trimming cost V 0 bases and J 8 bases, with 13 bases left between them. Germline CDR1 is SGDLS and CDR2 is YYNGEE. CDR3 region: CASSVVSGASTQYF. As DNA, the CDR3 is TGTGCCAGCAGCGTAGTGTCAGGGGCAAGTACGCAGTATTTT.

V usage is TRBV27 and J usage is TRBJ1-2; D is unclear. This CDR3 has 14 residues. Between the trimmed V and J ends, which lost 10 bases and 4 bases, there was a span of 19 bases. CDR1 and CDR2 from the germline V gene are MNHEY and SMNVEV (reference sequence). The DNA of the CDR3 is TGTGCCACCTCGCTCCACGGCCCCAGCTATGGCTACACCTTC. This encodes CATSLHGPSYGYTF.